This passage covers 11 T cell receptor beta chains from one sample sequenced in a study of CXCR3-negative and CXCR3-positive naive CD8 T cells. The method, 5' RACE with UMI labels, was used to prepare the TRB cDNA libraries. TCRdb reworked the 5' RACE reads into one entry per CDR3 protein, no DNA. Its clone listing holds about 62,000 distinct CDR3 sequences. Sequencing input: naive CXCR3- CD8+ T cells from blood. Subset of the sample: CD45RO-CCR7+CD27+CD95- naive CD8+ T cells lacking CXCR3 (TNR3-). The receptors were sampled from a human donor in good health. Some clones in this sample may be carry-over from other donors' samples.

The V call is TRBV5-5, the J call TRBJ2-7; the TRBD1 assignment by TCRdb is unverifiable without DNA. Germline V gene lookup returns CDR1 SGHKS and CDR2 YYEKEE (reference sequence). The CDR3 covers 15 residues. The CDR3 region is CASITPGNTVYEQYF.

The chain recombines TRBV6-5 with TRBJ2-2; the D call of TRBD2 rests on TCRdb alone, since no DNA is present to check it. The V gene's germline CDR1 is MNHEY and CDR2 SVGAGI. The CDR3 totals 16 residues. The CDR3 sequence is CASLSPKEGNTGELFF.

This chain links TRBV20-1 with TRBJ1-1; TCRdb reports TRBD1, a call that lacks DNA to check it against. CDR3 length: 16 residues. Germline CDR1 is DFQATT and CDR2 is SNEGSKA (reference sequence). The CDR3 protein is CSAVDLRDPRTTEAFF.

The chain carries TRBV20-1 and TRBJ2-7; absent DNA, TCRdb's TRBD1 call cannot be checked. CDR1 and CDR2 from the germline V gene are DFQATT and SNEGSKA (reference sequence). The CDR3 sequence is 15 residues long. This chain's CDR3 is CSARDTGSSSYEQYF.

The chain is built from TRBV29-1 and TRBJ2-2; TCRdb's D call of TRBD1 is untestable without DNA. Germline CDR1 SQVTM, CDR2 ANQGSEA. CDR3 size: 15 residues. The CDR3 loop is CSVGGQGGSTGELFF.

The chain combines TRBV12-3 or TRBV12-4 with TRBJ2-3; TCRdb picks TRBD1, but there is no DNA to check that call. The CDR3 extends over 14 amino acids. CDR3 loop: CASRRTLSTDTQYF.

The chain links TRBV7-2 to TRBJ2-7. The germline CDR1 and CDR2 sequences are SGHTA and FQGNSA. The CDR3 loop spans 15 amino acids. The CDR3 sequence is CASSFVPTDNYEQYF.

This chain uses TRBV5-1 with TRBJ1-6; lacking DNA, the TRBD1 call made by TCRdb goes unchecked. In germline, CDR1 is SGHRS, CDR2 YFSETQ. The CDR3 has 15 amino acids. The CDR3 sequence: CASSSDAGYNSPLHF.

The V call is TRBV3-1, the J call TRBJ2-7; without DNA, the TCRdb call of TRBD1 cannot be checked. The CDR3 totals 15 residues. From germline, CDR1 is LGHDT and CDR2 YNNKEL (reference sequence). CDR3 protein: CASSQATGGVDEQYF.

This chain uses TRBV6-2 or TRBV6-3 with TRBJ2-5; TCRdb reports TRBD2, a call that lacks DNA to check it against. Germline values: CDR1 MNHEY, CDR2 SVGEGT. The length of the CDR3 is 16 residues. CDR3 region: CASTPGGFSGGETQYF.

The V and J genes are TRBV7-6 and TRBJ1-4; TCRdb calls TRBD1, which cannot be checked without DNA. CDR3 size: 14 residues. Per germline, CDR1 SGHVS and CDR2 FNYEAQ. The CDR3 is CASSLDGPNEKLFF.